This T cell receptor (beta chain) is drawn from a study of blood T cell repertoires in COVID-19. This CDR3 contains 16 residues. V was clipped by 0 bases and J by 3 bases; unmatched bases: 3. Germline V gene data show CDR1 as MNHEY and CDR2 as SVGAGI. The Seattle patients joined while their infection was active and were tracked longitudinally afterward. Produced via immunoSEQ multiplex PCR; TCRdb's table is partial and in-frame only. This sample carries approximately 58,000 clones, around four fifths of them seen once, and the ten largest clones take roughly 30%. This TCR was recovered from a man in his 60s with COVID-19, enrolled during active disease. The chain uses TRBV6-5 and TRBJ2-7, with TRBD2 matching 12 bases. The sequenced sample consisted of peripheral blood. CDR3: CASSYSTSGSRYEQYF. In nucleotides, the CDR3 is TGTGCCAGCAGTTACTCGACTAGCGGGAGTCGCTACGAGCAGTACTTC.